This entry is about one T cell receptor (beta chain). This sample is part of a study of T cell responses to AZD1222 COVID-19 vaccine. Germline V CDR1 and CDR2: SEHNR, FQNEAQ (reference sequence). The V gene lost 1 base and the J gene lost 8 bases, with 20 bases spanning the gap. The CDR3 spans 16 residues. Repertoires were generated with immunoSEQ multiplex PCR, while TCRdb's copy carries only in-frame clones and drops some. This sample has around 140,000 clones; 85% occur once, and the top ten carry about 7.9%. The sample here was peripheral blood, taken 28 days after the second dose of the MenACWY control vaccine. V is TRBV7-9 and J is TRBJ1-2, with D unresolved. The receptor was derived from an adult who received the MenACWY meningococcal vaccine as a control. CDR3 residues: CASSLGAPIVRSGYTF. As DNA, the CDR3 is TGTGCCAGCAGCTTAGGAGCGCCAATAGTGCGGTCCGGCTACACCTTC.